Presented here are 20 T cell receptor beta chains from one specimen sequenced in a study of CD8 T cells in ankylosing spondylitis. TCRdb processed the 5' RACE reads anew with MiXCR; each CDR3 protein has one entry. The repertoire has about 360,000 distinct CDR3 sequences, more than 20% of them found once; the top ten carry over 10%. Input material: blood, either unsorted or a sorted T cell fraction (not recorded which). All receptors derive from a male donor with ankylosing spondylitis or in good health (not recorded which).

V and J are TRBV2 and TRBJ2-7; 9 bases map to TRBD1. The CDR3 is 14 residues long. V gave up 3 bases and J gave up 5 bases; unmatched junction bases: 5. Germline V gene data show CDR1 as SNHLY and CDR2 as FYNNEI. DNA for the CDR3: TGTGCCAGCAGTGAGGGGACAGGGATGCACGAGCAGTACTTC. It is translated as CASSEGTGMHEQYF.

The CDR3 here is CASSLLGAGELFF. CDR3 nucleotide sequence: TGTGCCAGCAGCTTGCTGGGGGCCGGGGAGCTGTTTTTT. The V call is TRBV12-3 or TRBV12-4, the J call TRBJ2-2, with D possibly called TRBD1 or TRBD2 (5 bases each). The CDR3 has 13 residues. Trimming pared 6 bases from V and 6 bases from J, leaving 11 bases between.

The chain carries TRBV28 and TRBJ2-1; D call uncertain. Germline V gene lookup returns CDR1 MDHEN and CDR2 SYDVKM. The germline V and J ends were trimmed by 4 bases and 7 bases, with 11 bases remaining between them. The CDR3 contains 13 residues. CDR3 DNA sequence: TGTGCCAGCAGTTCCCACGTGAAGAATGAGCAGTTCTTC. It yields the protein CASSSHVKNEQFF.

This clonotype has a handful of counts. The rearrangement links TRBV12-3 or TRBV12-4 to TRBJ2-7; TRBD2 matches at 10 bases. The CDR3 contains 15 residues. Unmatched junction bases numbered 8, after V lost 5 bases and J lost 4 bases. The chain's CDR3 is CASSHSLAGKYEQYF. The CDR3 coding sequence is TGTGCCAGCAGTCACTCACTAGCGGGGAAATACGAGCAGTACTTC.

This clonotype has more than one count but fewer than ten. The rearrangement joins TRBV4-1 to TRBJ2-1; D possibly corresponds to TRBD1 (5 bases). This CDR3 region has 14 residues. V lost 0 bases and J lost 9, with 12 bases in between. Germline CDR1 is MGHRA and CDR2 is YSYEKL. Written as DNA, the CDR3 is TGCGCCAGCAGCCAAGACGCAGGGTATGGTGAGCAGTTCTTC. Amino acid sequence: CASSQDAGYGEQFF.

This clonotype was detected only a few times. Here the CDR3 reads CASSGRAGELFF. The CDR3 DNA reads as TGTGCCAGCAGCGGTCGAGCCGGGGAGCTGTTTTTT. The genes are TRBV9 and TRBJ2-2, with D hard to call. This CDR3 region has 12 residues. Germline V CDR1 and CDR2: SGDLS, YYNGEE. V was trimmed by 3 bases and J by 6 bases, leaving 6 bases between them. The variable domain in full, with the rest retrieved from reference TRBV9 and TRBJ2-2, is DSGVTQTPKHLITATGQRVTLRCSPRSGDLSVYWYQQSLDQGLQFLIQYYNGEERAKGNILERFSAQQFPDLHSELNLSSLELGDSALYFCASSGRAGELFFGEGSRLTVL.

This clonotype showed up many times. The J gene is TRBJ2-2, the V gene TRBV7-9; perhaps TRBD1 as D (5 bases). CDR1 and CDR2 from the germline V gene are SEHNR and FQNEAQ (reference sequence). The V end was cut by 3 bases, the J end by 2 bases, with 10 bases between. The CDR3 sequence is 15 residues long. This chain's CDR3 is CASSFWGLNTGELFF. The CDR3 nucleotides are TGTGCCAGCAGCTTCTGGGGCCTAAACACCGGGGAGCTGTTTTTT.

The CDR3 loop is CSVPGTGGYNEQFF. The DNA of the CDR3 is TGCAGCGTTCCCGGGACAGGGGGCTACAATGAGCAGTTCTTC. V is TRBV29-1 and J is TRBJ2-1; TRBD1 matches at 11 bases. Trimming cost V 5 bases and J 3 bases; bases outside gene matches: 3. This CDR3 spans 14 amino acids. Germline V gives CDR1 SQVTM, CDR2 ANQGSEA.

The CDR3 DNA reads TGCAGTGCTAGTCCGCATGGGGGGTACAATGAGCAGTTCTTC. Translating it yields CSASPHGGYNEQFF. The rearrangement links TRBV20-1 to TRBJ2-1, with TRBD2 as a possible D gene (6 bases). The CDR3 totals 14 residues. Per germline, CDR1 DFQATT and CDR2 SNEGSKA (reference sequence). Trimming took 3 bases from V and 4 from J, leaving 13 bases between them.

This clonotype was found once. CDR3 protein: CASSELVTEYNEQFF. CDR3 coding DNA: TGTGCCAGCAGTGAACTCGTGACAGAATACAATGAGCAGTTCTTC. J is TRBJ2-1 and V is TRBV6-1; a weak D match, TRBD1 (5 bases). Trimming pared 2 bases from V and 4 bases from J, leaving 12 bases between. CDR1 is MNHNS, CDR2 SASEGT, per germline. CDR3 size: 15 residues.

The CDR3 DNA reads TGTGCCAGCAGTTCGAGGTGGAACTATGGCTACACCTTC. Translation: CASSSRWNYGYTF. This chain connects TRBV12-3 or TRBV12-4 to TRBJ1-2; D gene ambiguous. This CDR3 has 13 amino acids. The germline V and J ends were trimmed by 4 bases and 2 bases, with 8 bases remaining between them.

This clonotype was seen only a few times. This chain links TRBV6-5 with TRBJ2-4; the D gene is possibly TRBD1 (6 bases). CDR1 is MNHEY, CDR2 SVGAGI, per germline. The CDR3 consists of 15 residues. Deletions cut 0 bases from V and 3 bases from J, with 9 bases between. DNA of the CDR3: TGTGCCAGCAGTTACTCAGGGGACAACAAAAACATTCAGTACTTC. Its translation: CASSYSGDNKNIQYF.

CDR3 bases: TGCAGCGTTGTAAAAGGGCCGCGGCGGGATACGCAGTATTTT. The encoded protein is CSVVKGPRRDTQYF. V and J are TRBV29-1 and TRBJ2-3; unclear D gene. The CDR3 has 14 amino acids. V dropped 4 bases and J dropped 6 bases, with 17 bases sitting between them. Germline assignment: CDR1 SQVTM and CDR2 ANQGSEA.

V and J are TRBV19 and TRBJ2-6; D uncertain. CDR1 LNHDA and CDR2 SQIVND come from the germline V gene (reference sequence). This CDR3 spans 14 amino acids. Trimming shortened V by 5 bases and J by 2 bases, and 7 bases separated the two germline ends. CDR3 sequence reads: CASSLLAGANVLTF. DNA for the CDR3: TGTGCCAGTAGTCTGTTGGCTGGGGCCAACGTCCTGACTTTC.

The V and J genes are TRBV12-3 or TRBV12-4 and TRBJ1-1; a weak D match, TRBD1 (5 bases). Trimming cost V 1 base and J 1 base, with 7 bases left between them. The CDR3 is 14 amino acids. CDR3 in amino acids: CASSLEGTNTEAFF. The DNA of the CDR3 is TGTGCCAGCAGTTTAGAGGGGACGAACACTGAAGCTTTCTTT.

The chain is built from TRBV28 and TRBJ2-7, with 7 positions matching TRBD1. Germline assignment: CDR1 MDHEN and CDR2 SYDVKM. This CDR3 spans 17 amino acids. The V segment lost 2 bases and the J segment 2 bases; nucleotides outside the gene matches: 12. CDR3 region: CASSLIIDGTAPYEQYF. CDR3 coding DNA: TGTGCCAGCAGTTTAATCATTGACGGGACAGCACCCTACGAGCAGTACTTC.

This clonotype was seen a handful of times. The rearrangement uses TRBV7-9 and TRBJ2-5; 8 bases fit TRBD1. With V trimmed by 2 bases and J by 5 bases, 13 bases remained unmatched. The germline V gene has CDR1 SEHNR and CDR2 FQNEAQ (reference sequence). The CDR3 has 17 amino acids. CDR3 sequence (DNA): TGTGCCAGCAGCTTACCTGGACAGGGAGTGGTTAGGGAGACCCAGTACTTC. Its protein product is CASSLPGQGVVRETQYF.

The chain combines TRBV5-6 with TRBJ2-7, with D tentatively TRBD1 (5 bases). Trimming left V 3 bases short and J 3 bases short, with 16 bases between. The CDR3 loop spans 15 amino acids. Per germline, CDR1 SGHDT and CDR2 YYEEEE. This CDR3 is CASSWGPMEGYEQYF. Written as DNA, the CDR3 is TGTGCCAGCAGCTGGGGCCCTATGGAAGGCTACGAGCAGTACTTC.

The chain combines TRBV12-3 or TRBV12-4 with TRBJ2-3; D unclear. Trimming shortened V by 1 base and J by 4 bases, and 12 bases separated the two germline ends. This CDR3 is built from 15 residues. The CDR3 spells CASSLVGNHADTQYF. The CDR3 DNA reads as TGTGCCAGCAGTTTAGTTGGTAACCACGCAGATACGCAGTATTTT.

V usage is TRBV2 and J usage is TRBJ1-5; 9 bases line up with TRBD1. The CDR3 runs to 13 residues. V shed 8 bases and J 3 bases; nucleotides not matched to a gene: 2. CDR1 and CDR2 from the germline V gene are SNHLY and FYNNEI. The CDR3 loop is CASGDRVNQPQHF. The CDR3 DNA sequence: TGTGCCAGCGGGGACAGGGTCAATCAGCCCCAGCATTTT.